These T cell receptor beta chains were read from a single sample in a study of human T cells and chemical hapten exposure. MiXCR was run by TCRdb on the RACE reads, yielding one entry per CDR3 protein. The sample has 330,000 or so distinct CDR3 sequences; just under 6.5% are singletons. The material sequenced was whole blood, taken in connection with sensitization to the hapten diphenylcyclopropenone (DPC). The receptors here all came from a woman between 18 and 29 years old with alopecia areata. Some clones in this sample may be carry-over from other donors' samples. Each CDR3 is given with its conserved first and last residue. A D gene is named only where the DNA matches it firmly. Expanded clones get a size class; other rows say once, few or many, or leave the size out.

d_call	v_call	j_call	cdr3_length	clone_size	cdr3_aa	cdr3_nt
-	TRBV29-1	TRBJ1-2	12	many	CSVGVGFYGYTF	TGCAGCGTTGGAGTTGGTTTCTATGGCTACACCTTC
TRBD1	TRBV4-3	TRBJ1-6	18	many	CASSQVWGQGKNNSPLHF	TGCGCCAGCAGCCAAGTGTGGGGACAGGGGAAAAATAATTCACCCCTCCACTTT
-	TRBV29-1	TRBJ2-1	15	few	CSADGHRGGEGEQFF	TGCAGCGCTGACGGACACAGGGGGGGTGAGGGTGAGCAGTTCTTC
-	TRBV7-9	TRBJ2-3	14	many	CASSLLAGTDTQYF	TGTGCCAGCAGCTTACTCGCGGGGACAGATACGCAGTATTTT
-	TRBV2	TRBJ1-5	12	many	CASSEINQPQHF	TGTGCCAGCAGTGAGATTAATCAGCCCCAGCATTTT
-	TRBV28	TRBJ1-5	14	-	CASSLSASRQPQHF	TGTGCCAGCAGTTTATCCGCCAGCCGTCAGCCCCAGCATTTT
-	TRBV2	TRBJ1-5	14	few	CASSTDGEDQPQHF	TGTGCCAGCAGCACTGACGGAGAGGATCAGCCCCAGCATTTT
-	TRBV29-1	TRBJ1-3	11	many	CSVVQMNTIYF	TGCAGCGTTGTGCAAATGAACACCATATATTTT
-	TRBV10-3	TRBJ1-2	13	many	CAISEGQNYGYTF	TGTGCCATCAGTGAAGGTCAGAACTATGGCTACACCTTC
TRBD1	TRBV9	TRBJ2-5	13	few	CASSETGAETQYF	TGTGCCAGCAGCGAGACAGGGGCAGAGACCCAGTACTTC
-	TRBV28	TRBJ1-1	14	many	CASSTDSLRGEAFF	TGTGCCAGCAGTACGGACAGCCTCCGTGGGGAAGCTTTCTTT
TRBD1	TRBV12-3/TRBV12-4	TRBJ2-7	14	many	CASSVSQGVDEQYF	TGTGCCAGCAGCGTGTCCCAGGGGGTCGACGAGCAGTACTTC
-	TRBV4-2	TRBJ1-1	16	few	CASSQEGGIGDTEAFF	TGTGCCAGCAGCCAAGAGGGGGGCATTGGGGACACTGAAGCTTTCTTT
-	TRBV3-1	TRBJ1-5	24	many	CASSQDHGEDKRQVLGENNQPQHF	TGTGCCAGCAGCCAAGATCATGGGGAAGATAAGAGACAGGTTTTAGGTGAGAACAATCAGCCCCAGCATTTT
TRBD2	TRBV6-2/TRBV6-3	TRBJ2-3	13	-	CASSYGGGTSQYF	TGTGCCAGCAGTTATGGCGGGGGGACTTCACAGTATTTT
-	TRBV20-1	TRBJ1-1	15	many	CSARDGRTGATEAFF	TGCAGTGCTAGAGATGGAAGGACGGGGGCTACTGAAGCTTTCTTT
-	TRBV4-3	TRBJ1-2	13	few	CASSQDAEYGYTF	TGCGCCAGCAGCCAAGACGCGGAGTATGGCTACACCTTC
TRBD2	TRBV4-1	TRBJ2-5	16	many	CASSPRTSGGQETQYF	TGCGCCAGCAGCCCCCGGACTAGCGGGGGCCAAGAGACCCAGTACTTC
-	TRBV20-1	TRBJ1-1	12	many	CSASLGLTEAFF	TGCAGTGCCTCTCTAGGGTTGACTGAAGCTTTCTTT
TRBD1	TRBV18	TRBJ1-1	14	many	CASSSGQGATEAFF	TGTGCCAGCTCATCGGGACAGGGGGCGACTGAAGCTTTCTTT
-	TRBV12-5	TRBJ1-4	15	-	CASGMTGRVREKLFF	TGTGCTAGTGGGATGACAGGACGTGTACGCGAAAAACTGTTTTTT
TRBD1	TRBV5-4	TRBJ2-6	16	-	CASSFRTGFGANVLTF	TGTGCCAGCAGCTTTAGGACAGGTTTCGGGGCCAACGTCCTGACTTTC
-	TRBV29-1	TRBJ2-5	11	few	CSVTGSETQYF	TGCAGCGTTACAGGGTCGGAGACCCAGTACTTC
TRBD1	TRBV7-9	TRBJ2-6	16	few	CANTVQGASGANVLTF	TGTGCCAACACCGTACAGGGGGCTTCTGGGGCCAACGTCCTGACTTTC
-	TRBV6-2/TRBV6-3	TRBJ1-5	16	many	CASSDDPGSFPQPQHF	TGTGCCAGCAGCGACGATCCAGGGTCCTTCCCTCAGCCCCAGCATTTT
-	TRBV6-6	TRBJ2-1	12	few	CAFGGNGNEQFF	TGTGCCTTCGGAGGGAATGGCAATGAGCAGTTCTTC
TRBD2	TRBV6-4	TRBJ2-3	14	few	CASSDRGGKDTQYF	TGTGCCAGCAGTGATCGGGGGGGGAAAGATACGCAGTATTTT
TRBD1	TRBV6-2/TRBV6-3	TRBJ1-1	13	-	CASNVQGSTEAFF	TGTGCCAGCAATGTACAGGGGAGCACTGAAGCTTTCTTT
-	TRBV3-1	TRBJ1-1	14	many	CASSPIRTFTEAFF	TGTGCCAGCAGCCCGATACGGACCTTCACTGAAGCTTTCTTT
-	TRBV6-6	TRBJ1-1	14	-	CASSDTGFGTEAFF	TGTGCCAGCAGCGATACAGGGTTTGGCACTGAAGCTTTCTTT
TRBD2	TRBV13	TRBJ2-2	17	-	CASSLGLAGVNTGELFF	TGTGCCAGCAGCTTAGGGCTAGCGGGGGTGAACACCGGGGAGCTGTTTTTT
-	TRBV4-3	TRBJ2-1	16	-	CASSLSRLFTGDEQFF	TGCGCCAGCAGCCTTTCAAGGTTATTTACGGGCGATGAGCAGTTCTTC
-	TRBV7-9	TRBJ2-2	14	many	CASSLGTNTGELFF	TGTGCCAGCAGCTTAGGAACCAACACCGGGGAGCTGTTTTTT
-	TRBV7-9	TRBJ1-4	14	many	CASSFPGQGEKLFF	TGTGCCAGCAGCTTTCCAGGGCAAGGCGAAAAACTGTTTTTT
-	TRBV7-6	TRBJ2-2	15	many	CASSGRQENTGELFF	TGTGCCAGCAGCGGGAGACAGGAGAACACCGGGGAGCTGTTTTTT
-	TRBV12-3/TRBV12-4	TRBJ1-4	14	many	CASSSRGSGEKLFF	TGTGCCAGCAGTTCCAGGGGTTCGGGTGAAAAACTGTTTTTT
-	TRBV27	TRBJ2-1	13	few	CASLSGYNNEQFF	TGTGCCAGCCTCAGTGGCTATAACAATGAGCAGTTCTTC
-	TRBV4-3	TRBJ2-1	15	few	CASSQDRGNYNEQFF	TGCGCCAGCAGCCAAGACCGGGGCAACTACAATGAGCAGTTCTTC
-	TRBV4-1	TRBJ1-1	13	many	CASSQQQGYEAFF	TGCGCCAGCAGCCAGCAACAGGGATATGAAGCTTTCTTT
TRBD2	TRBV7-3	TRBJ2-2	16	few	CASSLESAGETGELFF	TGTGCCAGCAGCTTAGAGTCTGCGGGGGAGACCGGGGAGCTGTTTTTT
TRBD2	TRBV10-3	TRBJ2-3	16	few	CAIRGSGGSDTDTQYF	TGTGCCATCAGGGGAAGCGGGGGAAGCGACACAGATACGCAGTATTTT
TRBD1	TRBV10-3	TRBJ1-1	14	many	CAITRGQGNTEAFF	TGTGCCATCACTAGGGGACAGGGGAACACTGAAGCTTTCTTT
TRBD1	TRBV12-3/TRBV12-4	TRBJ1-1	16	many	CASSLNTGGPNTEAFF	TGTGCCAGCAGTTTGAATACAGGGGGCCCGAACACTGAAGCTTTCTTT
-	TRBV9	TRBJ2-7	15	many	CASSPQSGLTYEQYF	TGTGCCAGCAGCCCCCAATCCGGGCTTACCTACGAGCAGTACTTC
TRBD2	TRBV5-1	TRBJ2-3	14	-	CASRDQRGADTQYF	TGCGCCAGCAGGGATCAGCGGGGGGCAGATACGCAGTATTTT
-	TRBV3-1	TRBJ2-1	14	-	CASGRNTGSDEQFF	TGTGCCAGTGGGCGAAATACAGGGTCTGATGAGCAGTTCTTC
-	TRBV5-6	TRBJ1-6	14	many	CASSLLAGSSPLHF	TGTGCCAGCAGCTTGTTAGCGGGGTCTTCACCCCTCCACTTT
-	TRBV2	TRBJ1-5	15	-	CASSEAWGGGQPQHF	TGTGCCAGCAGTGAAGCGTGGGGTGGCGGTCAGCCCCAGCATTTT
-	TRBV6-1	TRBJ2-7	11	many	CASSEGGEQYF	TGTGCCAGCAGTGAAGGGGGCGAGCAGTACTTC
TRBD1	TRBV12-3/TRBV12-4	TRBJ1-6	13	few	CASSLDRAAPLHF	TGTGCCAGCAGTTTGGACAGGGCAGCACCCCTCCACTTT
TRBD2	TRBV6-2/TRBV6-3	TRBJ2-1	15	-	CASSYRGGFINEQFF	TGTGCCAGCAGTTACCGGGGGGGTTTCATCAATGAGCAGTTCTTC
-	TRBV12-3/TRBV12-4	TRBJ2-3	15	many	CASSLVQGGTDTQYF	TGTGCCAGCAGTTTAGTACAGGGTGGCACAGATACGCAGTATTTT
-	TRBV7-9	TRBJ1-4	15	-	CASSLGADYNEKLFF	TGTGCCAGCAGCTTAGGTGCCGACTATAATGAAAAACTGTTTTTT